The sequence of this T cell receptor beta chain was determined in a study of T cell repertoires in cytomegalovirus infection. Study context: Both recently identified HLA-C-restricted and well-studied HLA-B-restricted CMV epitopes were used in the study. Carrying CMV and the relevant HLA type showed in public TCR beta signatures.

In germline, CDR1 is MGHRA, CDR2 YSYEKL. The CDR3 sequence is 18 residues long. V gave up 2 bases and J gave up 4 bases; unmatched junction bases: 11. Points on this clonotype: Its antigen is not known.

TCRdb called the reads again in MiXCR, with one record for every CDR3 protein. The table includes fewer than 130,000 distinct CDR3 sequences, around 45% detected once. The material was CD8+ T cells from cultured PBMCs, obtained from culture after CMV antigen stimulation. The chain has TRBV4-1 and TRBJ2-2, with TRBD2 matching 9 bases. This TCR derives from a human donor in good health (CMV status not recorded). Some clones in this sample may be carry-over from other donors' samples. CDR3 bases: TGCGCCAGCAGCCAATCTGGGTGGGAGCGGGGGGCCACCGGGGAGCTGTTTTTT. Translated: CASSQSGWERGATGELFF.